The 24 T cell receptor beta chains in this list originate from one sample, sequenced in a study of T cells expressing NK-cell markers. No DNA is given; TCRdb re-called the 5' RACE reads and lists each CDR3 protein once. The sample spans hundreds of thousands of distinct CDR3 sequences; the ten largest clones claim around 3.3%. The material sequenced was blood T cells: a sorted CD56 or NKG2C T cell subset, CD4+ or CD8+ T cells, or bulk PBMC T cells (not recorded which). These receptors were taken from a man aged 18 to 35 in good health.

This chain joins TRBV12-3 or TRBV12-4 and TRBJ2-1; the D call from TCRdb, TRBD2, cannot be confirmed without DNA. The CDR3 loop spans 12 amino acids. The CDR3 is CASRGLRDEQFF.

Here the CDR3 reads CATRNWDNEQFF. The rearrangement links TRBV5-1 to TRBJ2-1; TCRdb's D call of TRBD2 is untestable without DNA. This CDR3 comprises 12 residues. Germline V lookup: CDR1 SGHRS, CDR2 YFSETQ.

J is TRBJ2-1 and V is TRBV5-1; without DNA, the TCRdb call of TRBD2 cannot be checked. CDR3 length: 15 amino acids. Germline V CDR1 and CDR2: SGHRS, YFSETQ. The CDR3 reads CASSFSVVGADEQFF.

V is TRBV12-3 or TRBV12-4 and J is TRBJ2-1; the TCRdb D gene call, TRBD2, has no DNA to confirm it. The CDR3 spans 12 residues. CDR3 sequence reads: CASSLTSWEQFF.

This chain links TRBV11-3 with TRBJ2-1; TCRdb proposes TRBD2, but this gene call is untestable without DNA. Per germline, CDR1 SGHNT and CDR2 YENEEA. CDR3 size: 16 residues. The chain's CDR3 is CASSPEGGAGSDEQFF.

The gene calls are TRBV24-1 and TRBJ2-3. The CDR3 spans 13 residues. Germline CDR1 KGHDR, CDR2 SFDVKD. CDR3 amino acids: CATSLRLTDTQYF.

The gene calls are TRBV27 and TRBJ2-3; TCRdb's assignment of TRBD2 cannot be checked, as there is no DNA. The length of the CDR3 is 16 residues. Germline loops: CDR1 MNHEY, CDR2 SMNVEV (reference sequence). The CDR3 here is CASSPHPGGSTDTQYF.

This CDR3 is CASSQDYRASNYGYTF. The V and J genes are TRBV4-3 and TRBJ1-2. The CDR3 is made up of 16 amino acids. Germline CDR1 LGHNA, CDR2 YSLEER.

This chain links TRBV20-1 with TRBJ1-5. The germline V gene has CDR1 DFQATT and CDR2 SNEGSKA (reference sequence). The CDR3 covers 15 residues. The CDR3 reads CSARDTGVTNQPQHF.

CDR3 in amino acids: CASSLGGTLNIQYF. The chain joins TRBV7-2 to TRBJ2-4; no DNA is available, so the TRBD1 call from TCRdb remains unchecked. Germline V gene sequence: CDR1 SGHTA, CDR2 FQGNSA. The CDR3 runs to 14 residues.

This chain links TRBV15 with TRBJ1-2; absent DNA, TCRdb's TRBD1 call cannot be checked. Germline CDR1 reads LNHNV; CDR2 reads YYDKDF (reference sequence). CDR3 length: 13 residues. The CDR3 region is CATSRGQGEGYTF.

The chain has TRBV20-1 and TRBJ2-1; without DNA, the TCRdb call of TRBD2 cannot be checked. In germline, CDR1 is DFQATT, CDR2 SNEGSKA (reference sequence). The CDR3 runs 16 residues. This CDR3 is CSARDLVRGFPNEQFF.

The chain carries TRBV10-3 and TRBJ2-1. The CDR3 loop spans 13 amino acids. The germline CDR1 and CDR2 sequences are ENHRY and SYGVKD. CDR3 loop: CAISESASYEQFF.

CDR3 loop: CASSRDRANTIYF. The genes are TRBV28 and TRBJ1-3; no DNA is available, so the TRBD1 call from TCRdb remains unchecked. Germline-derived CDR1 and CDR2 are MDHEN and SYDVKM. The CDR3 runs to 13 residues.

Here the CDR3 reads CSATGGEYNEQFF. The chain is built from TRBV20-1 and TRBJ2-1; TCRdb's D gene call, TRBD2, goes unchecked for lack of DNA. This CDR3 spans 13 amino acids. In germline, CDR1 is DFQATT, CDR2 SNEGSKA (reference sequence).

The chain links TRBV7-9 to TRBJ2-3; TCRdb's D gene call, TRBD1, goes unchecked for lack of DNA. The CDR3 has 15 residues. CDR1 is SEHNR and CDR2 is FQNEAQ in the germline V gene (reference sequence). The CDR3 region is CASSLERGKTDTQYF.

The rearrangement uses TRBV6-2 or TRBV6-3 and TRBJ1-1. The CDR3 contains 14 residues. Germline V gene lookup returns CDR1 MNHEY and CDR2 SVGEGT. CDR3 protein: CASRVKISNTEAFF.

V gene TRBV5-1 combines with J gene TRBJ2-3; TCRdb's D call, TRBD2, is unchecked because there is no DNA. Germline V lookup: CDR1 SGHRS, CDR2 YFSETQ. The CDR3 extends over 15 amino acids. CDR3 loop: CASSLVGTSFDTQYF.

The chain links TRBV27 to TRBJ2-3. This CDR3 comprises 12 residues. CDR1 and CDR2 from the germline V gene are MNHEY and SMNVEV (reference sequence). CDR3 residues: CASSLFGGTQYF.

Here the CDR3 reads CASSSGERVTDTQYF. This chain joins TRBV4-2 and TRBJ2-3. Germline assignment: CDR1 LGHNA and CDR2 YNFKEQ. This CDR3 comprises 15 residues.

The CDR3 sequence is CASSSVKNRNEQFF. The chain uses TRBV5-4 and TRBJ2-1. The CDR3 extends over 14 amino acids. Per the germline V gene, CDR1 is SGHNT and CDR2 is YYREEE (reference sequence). Together with reference TRBV5-4 and TRBJ2-1, the CDR3 gives the full variable domain: ETGVTQSPTHLIKTRGQQVTLRCSSQSGHNTVSWYQQALGQGPQFIFQYYREEENGRGNFPPRFSGLQFPNYSSELNVNALELDDSALYLCASSSVKNRNEQFFGPGTRLTVL.

This sequence joins TRBV2 and TRBJ1-4. The CDR3 has 14 residues. The germline V gene has CDR1 SNHLY and CDR2 FYNNEI. The CDR3 sequence is CASSLDLFPEKLFF.

V usage is TRBV7-9 and J usage is TRBJ2-2; TCRdb indicates TRBD1, and absent DNA this call remains unverified. Germline V CDR1 and CDR2: SEHNR, FQNEAQ (reference sequence). The CDR3 is 14 amino acids. CDR3 sequence: CASSWTGKPGELFF.

The chain links TRBV10-3 to TRBJ1-1; TCRdb proposes TRBD1, but this gene call is untestable without DNA. This CDR3 is 19 amino acids long. CDR1 and CDR2 from the germline V gene are ENHRY and SYGVKD. The CDR3: CAISEIAGQANPPNTEAFF.